This entry concerns a single T cell receptor beta chain. This clone's antigen is unknown. No base quality values were provided; no much bigger clone lies one nucleotide off. The data originate from a study of OX40 agonist ivuxolimab in advanced cancers. For context, the study as a whole: Ivuxolimab was a fully human IgG2 agonistic monoclonal antibody targeting the costimulatory receptor OX40 (CD134). The monotherapy dose-escalation portion (N ≈ 52 patients) of the phase I ivuxolimab trial is reported in the paper. Patients were allowed to have had prior anti-PD-1, anti-PD-L1 or anti-CTLA-4 therapy, and more than 35% of the dose-escalation patients had been treated with checkpoint inhibitors. The point of sequencing TCRbeta in the periphery was to test whether ivuxolimab changed TCR sequence diversity and drove clonal T-cell expansion. Partial responses occurred in three dose-escalation patients: two with cutaneous melanoma and one with hepatocellular carcinoma. Among the roughly 50 dose-escalation patients, some 20 had hepatocellular carcinoma, roughly 15 melanoma, 9 renal cell carcinoma and 9 head and neck cancer. Intravenous ivuxolimab was administered to patients every 2 weeks at six dose levels: 0.01, 0.1, 0.3, 1.5, 3 and 10 mg/kg. In the dose-escalation cohort, over 65% of patients were male, and the mean age was approximately 55 years, with a range of about 23 to 90. Study-wide findings and limitations: In partial responders in the 0.1-3.0 mg/kg groups, normalized peripheral clonal expansion was found to be among the lowest, especially among CD8+ T cells. Which antigens the clonally expanded peripheral T cells were specific for was not determined. Low levels of normalized T-cell clonal expansion were also shown by some nonresponding patients. After ivuxolimab, expanded clones were on average more numerous among CD8+ T cells than among CD4+ T cells. At doses of 0.1 to 3.0 mg/kg, clonal expansion of both CD4+ and CD8+ T cells in blood was seen between baseline and week 6.

Patients with a history of autoimmune disease or receiving systemic immunosuppression were excluded from the trial. Peripheral blood for TCR sequencing was collected from all dose cohorts at baseline, on cycle 4 day 1, and on cycle 7 day 1. Samples came from an open-label, multicenter, first-in-human phase I dose-escalation trial of ivuxolimab. Adults with locally advanced or metastatic melanoma, renal cell, hepatocellular, or head and neck squamous cell carcinoma were enrolled in the trial. Before TCR sequencing, CD4+ T cells and CD8+ T cells were sorted from peripheral blood as separate populations. The CDR3 holds 14 amino acids from the cysteine to the phenylalanine. Just CDR3 DNA is preserved here, 42 bases in frame from base 1. For this chain, trimming is 8 bases at the V end and 0 bases at the J end, and the number of junction bases without a gene match is 5. From the germline V gene (reference sequence), CDR1 is MNHNY and CDR2 is SVGAGI.

For sequencing of the TCRbeta CDR3 region, genomic DNA was extracted from the sorted cells. TCRbeta CDR3 regions were sequenced using the immunoSEQ Assay. TCRdb took this table from immuneACCESS and kept in-frame rearrangements with V and J called. Such tables lack part of the clones; where checked against another copy, unresolved V genes explain under half of the gap, and the rest is unexplained. Across this sample there are roughly 60,000 clones, with around 84% seen only once. Roughly 4.4% of the sample lies in the top ten. The input for sequencing was CD4+ or CD8+ T cells sorted from blood, taken in a trial of the OX40 agonist ivuxolimab. The receptor's source is an adult with an advanced solid tumor such as melanoma, head and neck, liver or kidney cancer. The rearrangement combines TRBV6-6 with TRBJ1-1; TRBD1 lines up with 8 middle nucleotides. The DNA sequence is given as TGTGCCAGCGGGCAGGGGGCGATGAACACTGAAGCTTTCTTT. Its translation is CASGQGAMNTEAFF.